The source of this T cell receptor beta chain is a study of blood T cell repertoires in COVID-19. This clone was counted only a few times. This CDR3 is 14 amino acids long. Germline V gene sequence: CDR1 SGHAT, CDR2 FQNNGV. The V and J ends lost 6 bases and 4 bases respectively, with 15 bases between them. Authors' methods: Amplification with reference gene primers provided the estimates of nucleated cell counts. The protocol was immunoSEQ multiplex PCR, while the TCRdb copy is restricted to in-frame clones and leaves out a portion. V, J and clone size were drawn from that table, and D and trimming were deduced from the DNA. The sample carries around 100,000 clones, roughly 90% recorded once.

Sequencing was performed on peripheral blood. This sequence originates from a woman aged 60-70 years with acute or convalescent COVID-19. The chain combines TRBV11-2 with TRBJ1-2; TRBD1 is a possible D gene (5 bases). The CDR3 region has the DNA TGTGCCAGCAGTTTGGGACTGCCCTCCTATGGCTACACCTTC. Amino acid sequence: CASSLGLPSYGYTF.